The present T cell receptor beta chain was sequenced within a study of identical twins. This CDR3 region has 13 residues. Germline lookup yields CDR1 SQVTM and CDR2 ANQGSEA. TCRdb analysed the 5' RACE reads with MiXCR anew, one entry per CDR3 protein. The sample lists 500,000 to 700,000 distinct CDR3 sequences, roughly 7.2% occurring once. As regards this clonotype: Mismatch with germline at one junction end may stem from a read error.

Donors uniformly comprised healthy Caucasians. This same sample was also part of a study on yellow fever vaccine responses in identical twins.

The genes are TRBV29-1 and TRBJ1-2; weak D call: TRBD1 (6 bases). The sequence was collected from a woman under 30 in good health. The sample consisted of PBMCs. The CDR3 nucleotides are TGCGGCGTTGAGACGGGGGCCTCGAATGGCTACACCTTC. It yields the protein CGVETGASNGYTF. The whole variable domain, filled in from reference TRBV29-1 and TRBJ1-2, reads SAVISQKPSRDICQRGTSLTIQCQVDSQVTMMFWYRQQPGQSLTLIATANQGSEATYESGFVIDKFPISRPNLTFSTLTVSNMSPEDSSIYLCGVETGASNGYTFGSGTRLTVV.